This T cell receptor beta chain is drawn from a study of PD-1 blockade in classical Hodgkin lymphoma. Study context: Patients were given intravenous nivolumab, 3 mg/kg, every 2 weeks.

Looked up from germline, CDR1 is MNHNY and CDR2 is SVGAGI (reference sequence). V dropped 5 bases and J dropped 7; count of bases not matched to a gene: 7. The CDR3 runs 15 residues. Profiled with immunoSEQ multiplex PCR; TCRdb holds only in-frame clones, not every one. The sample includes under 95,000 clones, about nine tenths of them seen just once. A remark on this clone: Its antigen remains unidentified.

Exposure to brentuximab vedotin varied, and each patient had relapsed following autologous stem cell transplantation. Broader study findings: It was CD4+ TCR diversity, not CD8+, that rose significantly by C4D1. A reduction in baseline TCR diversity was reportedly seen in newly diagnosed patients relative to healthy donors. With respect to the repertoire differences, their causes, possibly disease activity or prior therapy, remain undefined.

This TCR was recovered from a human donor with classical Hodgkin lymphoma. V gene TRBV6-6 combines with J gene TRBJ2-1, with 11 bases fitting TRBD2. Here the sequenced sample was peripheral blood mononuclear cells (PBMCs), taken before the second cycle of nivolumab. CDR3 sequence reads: CASSTPGLAANEQFF. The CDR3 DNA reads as TGTGCCAGCAGTACCCCGGGACTAGCGGCTAATGAGCAGTTCTTC.